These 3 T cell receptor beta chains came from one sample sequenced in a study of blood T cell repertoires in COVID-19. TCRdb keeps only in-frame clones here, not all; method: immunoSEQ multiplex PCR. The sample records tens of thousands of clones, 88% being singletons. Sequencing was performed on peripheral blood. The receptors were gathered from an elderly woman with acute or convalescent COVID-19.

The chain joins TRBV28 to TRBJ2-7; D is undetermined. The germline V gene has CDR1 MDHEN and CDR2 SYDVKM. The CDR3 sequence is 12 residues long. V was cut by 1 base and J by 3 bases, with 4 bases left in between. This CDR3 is CASSLSGYEQYF. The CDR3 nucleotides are TGTGCCAGCAGTTTATCAGGCTACGAGCAGTACTTC.

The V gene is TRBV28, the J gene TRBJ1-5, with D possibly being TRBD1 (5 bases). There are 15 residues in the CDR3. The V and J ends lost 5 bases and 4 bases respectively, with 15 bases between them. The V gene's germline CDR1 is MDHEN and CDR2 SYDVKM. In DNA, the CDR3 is TGTGCCAGCAGTACCTTAGGCAGGGTTAATCAGCCCCAGCATTTT. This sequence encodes CASSTLGRVNQPQHF.

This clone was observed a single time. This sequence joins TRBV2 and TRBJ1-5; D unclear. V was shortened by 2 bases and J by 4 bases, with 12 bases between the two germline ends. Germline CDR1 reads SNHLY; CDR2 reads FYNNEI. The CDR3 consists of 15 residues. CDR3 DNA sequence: TGTGCCAGCAGTGAACGAGGGCAGGCGAATCAGCCCCAGCATTTT. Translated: CASSERGQANQPQHF.